The present T cell receptor beta chain was sequenced within a study of T cells after yellow fever vaccination. Study-wide results and limits: Reappearance after the booster was seen for most primary-vaccination clones, at roughly 96% CD4 and 75% to 90% CD8. Though it reached lower strength, the secondary response hit its peak faster, day 5 versus 15.

This clonotype was picked up many times. Its antigen remains unknown. MiXCR was run by TCRdb on the 5' RACE reads, yielding one entry per CDR3 protein. The data show about 330,000 distinct CDR3 sequences, 7% to 9% seen once. The sequence was collected from a man between 18 and 29 years old who received the YFV17D yellow fever vaccine. The sample here was PBMCs, taken approximately 40 days after the first yellow fever vaccination.

CDR3 loop: CASSLEGLNSPLHF. CDR3 DNA sequence: TGCGCCAGCAGCTTGGAGGGGCTGAATTCACCCCTCCACTTT. The rearrangement joins TRBV5-1 to TRBJ1-6; possible D gene TRBD1, 5 bases. Trimming took off 0 bases at V and 7 bases at J, with 8 bases between the two ends. This CDR3 contains 14 residues. The germline CDR1 and CDR2 sequences are SGHRS and YFSETQ.